This T cell receptor beta chain was retrieved from a study of HIV-infected patients and healthy controls. Study-wide context: Total CDR3 counts per chain did not differ significantly between patients and controls.

Reverse transcription used about 510 ng RNA and constant-region primers for alpha and beta. Separate chain-specific third strand synthesis with multiplexing indices produced the alpha and beta libraries. TCRdb reanalysed the 5' RACE reads using MiXCR and keeps one entry per CDR3 protein. The profile covers about 8,600 distinct CDR3 sequences, with approximately 8.7% appearing a single time and about 10% taken by the ten largest. Study findings and constraints: Treated samples reflected only about three months of therapy, arguably too short to observe immune reconstitution. Study cohorts differed slightly in age and sex, but this did not explain diversity differences. HIV-associated CDR3 frequencies dropped significantly during therapy; CMV-associated ones, mostly rising, changed nonsignificantly.

Trimming cost V 8 bases and J 4 bases; bases outside gene matches: 10. CDR1 LNHDA and CDR2 SQIVND come from the germline V gene (reference sequence). The CDR3 extends over 14 amino acids. This clonotype is termed medium-sized. Its specificity is not known. Follow-up blood was drawn about 14 weeks, roughly three months, after antiretroviral therapy began. No cell fractionation was done, so the repertoire covers all unsorted peripheral blood T cells. This TCR came from an adult with HIV infection. The chain is built from TRBV19 and TRBJ2-5; the match to TRBD1 covers 7 bases. Sequencing was performed on blood, taken during antiretroviral therapy. CDR3 nucleotides: TGTGCCAGTTCCCCGACAGGGTCCGGAGAGACCCAGTACTTC. Amino acid sequence: CASSPTGSGETQYF. Supplemented by reference TRBV19 and TRBJ2-5, the full variable domain reads DGGITQSPKYLFRKEGQNVTLSCEQNLNHDAMYWYRQDPGQGLRLIYYSQIVNDFQKGDIAEGYSVSREKKESFPLTVTSAQKNPTAFYLCASSPTGSGETQYFGPGTRLLVL.